This T cell receptor (beta chain) was recovered during a study of cytomegalovirus exposure and HLA in healthy donors. Turning to the study itself: Out of 350 to 400 genotyped donors, roughly 80% belonged to the Caucasian-associated ancestry cluster. Regarding the study as a whole: Sequencing likely caused a cluster of highly shared sequence variants. There were several of the most significant clusters that appeared linked to common viral pathogens in a later analysis. Association of a missense DCLRE1C variant with TCR beta V- and J-gene trimming was reported in a later analysis.

Amplification used 60 Vbeta primers and 13 Jbeta primers. Clones were read by immunoSEQ multiplex PCR, and TCRdb kept only the in-frame ones, dropping some. Among around 100,000 clones listed, almost 80% were seen once. The V segment lost 6 bases and the J segment 14 bases; nucleotides outside the gene matches: 10. CDR3 length: 14 residues. Germline assignment: CDR1 SGHVS and CDR2 FNYEAQ. On this clone: Its antigen is still unknown.

The V call is TRBV7-6, the J call TRBJ1-6; 10 bases line up with TRBD1. The receptor's source is a man aged 55 to 70 in good health and CMV-seropositive. Source material: PBMCs. The CDR3 loop is CASRSGTGDLALHF. CDR3 bases: TGTGCCAGCAGGTCCGGGACAGGGGACTTGGCCCTCCACTTT. The full variable domain, rest sourced from reference TRBV7-6 and TRBJ1-6, is GAGVSQSPRYKVTKRGQDVALRCDPISGHVSLYWYRQALGQGPEFLTYFNYEAQQDKSGLPNDRFSAERPEGSISTLTIQRTEQRDSAMYRCASRSGTGDLALHFGNGTRLTVT.